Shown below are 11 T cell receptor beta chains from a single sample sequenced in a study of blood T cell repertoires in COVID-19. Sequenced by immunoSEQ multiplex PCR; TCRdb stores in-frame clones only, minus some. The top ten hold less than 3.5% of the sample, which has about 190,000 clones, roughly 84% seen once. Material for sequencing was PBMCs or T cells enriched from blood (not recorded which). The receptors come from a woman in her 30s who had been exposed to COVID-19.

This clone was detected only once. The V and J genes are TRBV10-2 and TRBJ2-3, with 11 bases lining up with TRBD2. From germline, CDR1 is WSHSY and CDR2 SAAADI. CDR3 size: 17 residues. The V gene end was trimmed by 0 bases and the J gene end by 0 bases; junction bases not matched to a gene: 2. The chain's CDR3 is CASSESIAGGSTDTQYF. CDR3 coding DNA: TGCGCCAGCAGTGAGTCTATAGCGGGGGGGAGCACAGATACGCAGTATTTT.

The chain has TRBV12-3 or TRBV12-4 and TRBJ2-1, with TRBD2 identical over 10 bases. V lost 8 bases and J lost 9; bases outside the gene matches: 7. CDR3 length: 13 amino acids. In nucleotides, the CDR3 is TGTGCCAGCTTGAGCGGGGGGGCCATTGAGCAGTTCTTC. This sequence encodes CASLSGGAIEQFF.

The CDR3: CASSQDSTSSYEQYF. In nucleotides, the CDR3 is TGTGCCAGCAGCCAAGATTCGACAAGCTCCTACGAGCAGTACTTC. The rearrangement links TRBV14 to TRBJ2-7, with D hard to call. CDR1 is SGHDN and CDR2 is FVKESK in the germline V gene. The CDR3 runs to 15 residues. The V and J ends lost 0 bases and 0 bases respectively, with 9 bases between them.

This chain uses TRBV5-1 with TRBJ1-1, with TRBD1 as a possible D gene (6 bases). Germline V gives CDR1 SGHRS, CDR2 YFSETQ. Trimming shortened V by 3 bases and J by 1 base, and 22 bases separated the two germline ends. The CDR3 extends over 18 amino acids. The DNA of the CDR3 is TGCGCCAGCAGCTATTACCAGACCCAGGGACAACCGAACACTGAAGCTTTCTTT. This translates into CASSYYQTQGQPNTEAFF.

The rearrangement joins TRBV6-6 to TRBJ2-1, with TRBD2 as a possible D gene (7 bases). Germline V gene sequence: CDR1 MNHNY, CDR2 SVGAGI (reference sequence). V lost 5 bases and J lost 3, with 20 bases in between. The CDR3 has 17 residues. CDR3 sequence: CASSPRTVGGLYNEQFF. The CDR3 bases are TGTGCCAGCAGTCCCCGGACAGTCGGGGGGCTCTACAATGAGCAGTTCTTC.

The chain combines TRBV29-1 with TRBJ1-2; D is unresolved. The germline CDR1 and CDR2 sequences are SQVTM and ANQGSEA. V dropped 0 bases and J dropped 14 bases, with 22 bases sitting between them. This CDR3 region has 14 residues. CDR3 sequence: CSVEDSAGATSVTF. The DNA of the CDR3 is TGCAGCGTTGAAGATTCTGCGGGAGCGACGTCGGTTACCTTC.

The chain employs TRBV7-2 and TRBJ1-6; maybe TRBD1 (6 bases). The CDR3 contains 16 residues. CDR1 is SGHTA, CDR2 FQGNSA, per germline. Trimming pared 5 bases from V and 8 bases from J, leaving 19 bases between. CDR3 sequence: CASSDPTGRLDSPLHF. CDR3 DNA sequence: TGTGCCAGCAGCGACCCGACAGGCCGCTTGGATTCACCCCTCCACTTT.

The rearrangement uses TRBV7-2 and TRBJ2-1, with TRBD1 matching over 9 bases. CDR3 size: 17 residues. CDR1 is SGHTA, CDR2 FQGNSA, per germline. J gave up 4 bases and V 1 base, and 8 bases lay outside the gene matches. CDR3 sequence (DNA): TGTGCCAGCAGCTTAGTTGCCCGGGACAGGGAGTACAATGAGCAGTTCTTC. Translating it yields CASSLVARDREYNEQFF.

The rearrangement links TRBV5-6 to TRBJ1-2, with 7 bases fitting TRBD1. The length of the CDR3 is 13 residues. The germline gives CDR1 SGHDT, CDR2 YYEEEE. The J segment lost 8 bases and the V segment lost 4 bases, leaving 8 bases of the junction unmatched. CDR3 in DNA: TGTGCCAGCAGCGCTGACAGGGCACGGGGCTACACCTTC. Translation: CASSADRARGYTF.

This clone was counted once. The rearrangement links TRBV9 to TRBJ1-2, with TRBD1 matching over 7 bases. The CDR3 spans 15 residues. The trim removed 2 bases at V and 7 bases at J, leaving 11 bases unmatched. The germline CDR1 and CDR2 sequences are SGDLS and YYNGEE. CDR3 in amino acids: CASSVGDSPRGGYTF. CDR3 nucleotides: TGTGCCAGCAGCGTGGGGGACAGCCCGAGGGGTGGCTACACCTTC.

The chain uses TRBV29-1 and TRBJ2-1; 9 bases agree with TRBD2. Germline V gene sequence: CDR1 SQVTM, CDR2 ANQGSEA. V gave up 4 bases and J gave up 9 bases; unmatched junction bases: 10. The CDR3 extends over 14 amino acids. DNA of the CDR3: TGCAGCGTTGCCTCGGGACTAGCCATCCGTGAGCAGTTCTTC. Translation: CSVASGLAIREQFF.